The 18 T cell receptor beta chains in this list originate from one sample, sequenced in a study of blood T cells in healthy people across ages. Then a second PCR, running about 6 to 12 cycles, was carried out with a sample-barcoded 5' primer and a J-beta primer mix. One entry per CDR3 protein, called by TCRdb with MiXCR from the 5' RACE reads. The sample has 700,000 to 950,000 distinct CDR3 sequences, approximately 43% seen once. Sequences were obtained from blood. These receptors were taken from an older woman in good health.

With regard to this clonotype: This may stem from a read error, because a much larger clone lies one nucleotide away. V gene TRBV4-3 combines with J gene TRBJ1-2, with a possible D match to TRBD1 (6 bases). Germline CDR1 and CDR2: LGHNA and YSLEER. This CDR3 comprises 16 residues. The DNA for the CDR3 is TGCGCCAGCAGCGTTTGGGACACCCTAACCCCAAGTGGCTACGCCTTC. This translates into CASSVWDTLTPSGYAF.

A note on this clonotype: This may arise from a read error, as a much more abundant clone is one base away. The V call is TRBV7-8, the J call TRBJ1-6, with D uncertain. Per germline, CDR1 SGHVS and CDR2 FQNEAQ. The CDR3 totals 15 residues. The CDR3 sequence is CARSLDPRSDSPLHF. CDR3 nucleotides: TGTGCCCGCAGCTTAGATCCCAGGTCGGATTCACCCCTCCACTTT.

The chain carries TRBV13 and TRBJ2-7, with a tentative D call TRBD1 (5 bases). The V gene's germline CDR1 is PRHDT and CDR2 FYEKMQ (reference sequence). V lost 2 bases and J 4 bases, leaving 21 bases between the germline ends. The CDR3 totals 17 residues. For the CDR3, the DNA is TGTGCCAGCAGCTTAAAGTCTTTGGCCAGGGAATCTTACGAGCAGTACTTC. Translated: CASSLKSLARESYEQYF. Looking up the rest from reference TRBV13 and TRBJ2-7 gives the full variable domain: AAGVIQSPRHLIKEKRETATLKCYPIPRHDTVYWYQQGPGQDPQFLISFYEKMQSDKGSIPDRFSAQQFSDYHSELNMSSLELGDSALYFCASSLKSLARESYEQYFGPGTRLTVT.

The genes are TRBV5-1 and TRBJ1-6, with D tentatively TRBD1 (6 bases). This CDR3 region has 15 residues. The germline V gene encodes CDR1 SGHRS and CDR2 YFSETQ. V lost 1 base, J lost 8 bases, and 13 bases lay in between. The CDR3 bases are TGCGCCAGCAGCTTGACGGGGGCGTGGGATTCACCCCTCCACTTT. The encoded protein is CASSLTGAWDSPLHF.

This clonotype appeared a few times. The V and J genes are TRBV27 and TRBJ1-2; TRBD1 might be the D (6 bases). Germline lookup yields CDR1 MNHEY and CDR2 SMNVEV (reference sequence). The CDR3 has 17 amino acids. Trimming stripped 3 bases from V and 7 bases from J, with 24 bases between. The CDR3 nucleotides read TGTGCCAGCAGTTTCCGCCCGGGAGAGCGGGAGGGGGTTGGCTACACCTTC. Amino acid sequence: CASSFRPGEREGVGYTF.

The rearrangement joins TRBV12-3 or TRBV12-4 to TRBJ1-2; D is uncertain. Trimming took off 6 bases at V and 7 bases at J, with 15 bases between the two ends. The CDR3 is 13 residues long. Here the CDR3 reads CASSLLGRGGYTF. In DNA, the CDR3 is TGTGCCAGCAGCTTGCTCGGCAGAGGTGGCTACACCTTC.

This clonotype was detected a few times. The chain has TRBV7-3 and TRBJ1-1; tentatively, D is TRBD1 (5 bases). V shed 1 base and J shed 3 bases, with 9 bases lying between them. This CDR3 has 14 amino acids. Germline V gene lookup returns CDR1 SGHTA and CDR2 FQGTGA. The CDR3 DNA is TGTGCCAGCAGCTTAATGGGGGAGGACACTGAAGCTTTCTTT. This gives the protein CASSLMGEDTEAFF.

The chain has TRBV10-3 and TRBJ2-1, with D perhaps TRBD1 (5 bases). With 3 bases removed from V and 8 bases from J, the gap between germline ends came to 14 bases. There are 14 residues in the CDR3. Germline CDR1 ENHRY, CDR2 SYGVKD. The CDR3 sequence: CAISESSRVDEQFF. CDR3 coding DNA: TGTGCCATCAGTGAATCGAGCAGGGTCGATGAGCAGTTCTTC.

A few counts support this clonotype. The chain has TRBV5-1 and TRBJ2-3, with D perhaps TRBD1 (6 bases). The CDR3 has 15 amino acids. Germline V gene sequence: CDR1 SGHRS, CDR2 YFSETQ. V was shortened by 0 bases and J by 2 bases, with 10 bases between the two germline ends. The CDR3 protein is CASSLVVGHTDTQYF. The CDR3 region has the DNA TGCGCCAGCAGCTTGGTTGTGGGACACACAGATACGCAGTATTTT.

The sample holds a few counts of this clonotype. The CDR3 sequence is CASSRQGNLYEQYF. The CDR3 DNA reads TGTGCCAGCAGTCGACAGGGAAACCTCTACGAGCAGTACTTC. The V gene is TRBV2, the J gene TRBJ2-5; 7 bases map to TRBD1. The J call may be mistaken, given a closer DNA end match to TRBJ2-7. The CDR3 is 14 residues long. Per the germline V gene, CDR1 is SNHLY and CDR2 is FYNNEI.

This chain uses TRBV14 with TRBJ2-1, with a possible D match to TRBD2 (5 bases). CDR1 and CDR2 from the germline V gene are SGHDN and FVKESK. This CDR3 has 13 residues. The V end was cut by 3 bases, the J end by 4 bases, with 7 bases between. The CDR3 loop is CASSHSGYNEQFF. The CDR3 DNA sequence: TGTGCCAGCAGCCATTCGGGGTACAATGAGCAGTTCTTC. Drawing the rest from reference TRBV14 and TRBJ2-1, the complete variable domain is EAGVTQFPSHSVIEKGQTVTLRCDPISGHDNLYWYRRVMGKEIKFLLHFVKESKQDESGMPNNRFLAERTGGTYSTLKVQPAELEDSGVYFCASSHSGYNEQFFGPGTRLTVL.

The table lists this clonotype with a few counts. J is TRBJ2-3 and V is TRBV29-1; 10 nucleotides agree with TRBD1. The CDR3 has 14 amino acids. The junction had 3 bases not matched to a gene; V was cut back by 4 bases and J by 2 bases. Germline V gives CDR1 SQVTM, CDR2 ANQGSEA. The CDR3 loop reads CSVVGQGDTDTQYF. In DNA, the CDR3 is TGCAGCGTTGTCGGACAGGGGGACACAGATACGCAGTATTTT.

The chain links TRBV2 to TRBJ1-6; unclear D gene. Germline V gene data show CDR1 as SNHLY and CDR2 as FYNNEI. Trimming removed 5 bases at V and 13 bases at J, with 18 bases between. The CDR3 extends over 14 amino acids. This CDR3 is CASSRDGVLLPLHF. The CDR3 coding sequence is TGTGCCAGCAGTCGAGACGGCGTTCTTCTCCCCCTCCACTTT.

The V gene is TRBV28, the J gene TRBJ2-7, with D unresolved. The CDR3 loop spans 13 amino acids. In germline, CDR1 is MDHEN, CDR2 SYDVKM. With 8 bases removed from V and 5 bases from J, the gap between germline ends came to 16 bases. The CDR3 DNA is TGTGCCAGCGCCGCTAGTGGGCCCCACGAGCAGTACTTC. This codes for CASAASGPHEQYF.

CDR3 bases: TGTGCCAGCAGTGAAAACGGGGAGGTGCTCTATGGCTACACCTTC. Protein: CASSENGEVLYGYTF. The chain links TRBV6-5 to TRBJ1-2; D is ambiguous. The V end was cut by 5 bases, the J end by 4 bases, with 17 bases between. The CDR3 loop spans 15 amino acids. Per the germline V gene, CDR1 is MNHEY and CDR2 is SVGAGI.

The rearrangement links TRBV9 to TRBJ2-7; TRBD1 or TRBD2 may be the D gene (6 bases each). The CDR3 is 15 amino acids. V lost 0 bases, J lost 2 bases, and 12 bases lay in between. Germline CDR1 reads SGDLS; CDR2 reads YYNGEE. CDR3 in DNA: TGTGCCAGCAGCGTAGCACAGGGAGGAGCCTACGAGCAGTACTTC. It translates to CASSVAQGGAYEQYF.

The chain employs TRBV20-1 and TRBJ2-4; D might be TRBD1 or TRBD2, each matching 5 bases. This CDR3 has 16 amino acids. The V end lost 0 bases, the J end lost 0 bases, and 12 bases lay between the germline ends. The germline V gene encodes CDR1 DFQATT and CDR2 SNEGSKA (reference sequence). The CDR3 spells CSARDWDGIAKNIQYF. The CDR3 nucleotides are TGCAGTGCTAGAGATTGGGACGGTATAGCCAAAAACATTCAGTACTTC.

This chain links TRBV20-1 with TRBJ2-6; no reliable D call. The CDR3 is 14 amino acids. Germline-derived CDR1 and CDR2 are DFQATT and SNEGSKA (reference sequence). V dropped 6 bases and J dropped 0 bases, with 9 bases sitting between them. The CDR3 sequence: CSAARSSGANVLTF. CDR3 bases: TGCAGTGCAGCACGGAGCTCTGGGGCCAACGTCCTGACTTTC.